Shown below are 10 T cell receptor beta chains from a single sample sequenced in a study of CXCR3-negative and CXCR3-positive naive CD8 T cells. General observations from the study: CXCR3-positive naive cells had more hydrophobic TRB CDR3s than CXCR3-negative naive cells.

Libraries were UMI-labeled 5' RACE TRB cDNA. TCRdb processed the 5' RACE reads again and assigns one entry to each CDR3 protein, with no DNA. Its listing shows roughly 120,000 distinct CDR3 sequences. Their antigens are not known. The sequencing input was naive CXCR3+ CD8+ T cells from blood. Subset defined: CD45RO-CCR7+CD27+CD95- naive CD8+ T cells expressing CXCR3 (TNR3+). The receptors originated from a human donor in good health. Some clones in this sample may be carry-over from other donors' samples.

The CDR3 sequence: CATSLTGPGGTEAFF. V gene TRBV15 combines with J gene TRBJ1-1; TCRdb indicates TRBD1, and absent DNA this call remains unverified. This CDR3 has 15 residues. CDR1 and CDR2 from the germline V gene are LNHNV and YYDKDF (reference sequence).

The V and J genes are TRBV4-1 and TRBJ2-7; TCRdb's D call, TRBD1, is unchecked because there is no DNA. The CDR3 totals 18 residues. Germline V gives CDR1 MGHRA, CDR2 YSYEKL. The CDR3 loop reads CASSQVVADSTRPYEQYF.

The chain couples TRBV12-3 or TRBV12-4 to TRBJ2-1; TCRdb reports TRBD2, a call that lacks DNA to check it against. The CDR3 sequence is 15 residues long. CDR3 residues: CASSFPIAGGGEQFF.

The chain has TRBV27 and TRBJ1-1; TCRdb names TRBD1, which stays unverified in the absence of DNA. The CDR3 loop spans 14 amino acids. Germline V gene lookup returns CDR1 MNHEY and CDR2 SMNVEV (reference sequence). The CDR3 reads CASGPQGRGTEAFF.

The chain combines TRBV29-1 with TRBJ2-5; lacking DNA, the TRBD2 call made by TCRdb goes unchecked. The CDR3 has 15 residues. The germline CDR1 and CDR2 sequences are SQVTM and ANQGSEA. The CDR3 loop is CSVEGLAGVQETQYF. Filled out from reference TRBV29-1 and TRBJ2-5, the complete variable domain reads SAVISQKPSRDICQRGTSLTIQCQVDSQVTMMFWYRQQPGQSLTLIATANQGSEATYESGFVIDKFPISRPNLTFSTLTVSNMSPEDSSIYLCSVEGLAGVQETQYFGPGTRLLVL.

The chain links TRBV5-1 to TRBJ2-5. Germline V gene lookup returns CDR1 SGHRS and CDR2 YFSETQ. This CDR3 is 15 amino acids long. This CDR3 is CASSLGYNGQETQYF.

This CDR3 reads CASSLVSDKDTQYF. The chain uses TRBV5-1 and TRBJ2-3. The CDR3 covers 14 residues. Germline V gene data show CDR1 as SGHRS and CDR2 as YFSETQ. Using reference TRBV5-1 and TRBJ2-3 for the parts outside the CDR3, the full variable domain is KAGVTQTPRYLIKTRGQQVTLSCSPISGHRSVSWYQQTPGQGLQFLFEYFSETQRNKGNFPGRFSGRQFSNSRSEMNVSTLELGDSALYLCASSLVSDKDTQYFGPGTRLTVL.

The J gene is TRBJ2-1, the V gene TRBV28; TCRdb returns TRBD2, unconfirmable since there is no DNA. The length of the CDR3 is 16 residues. The V gene's germline CDR1 is MDHEN and CDR2 SYDVKM. The CDR3 here is CASSFPLAGSRREQFF.

The genes are TRBV29-1 and TRBJ2-3. The CDR3 consists of 11 residues. Germline V lookup: CDR1 SQVTM, CDR2 ANQGSEA. The CDR3 spells CSGSLRGTQYF.

The rearrangement uses TRBV4-2 and TRBJ2-2. The CDR3 length is 14 residues. Looked up from germline, CDR1 is LGHNA and CDR2 is YNFKEQ. This chain's CDR3 is CASSQEENTGELFF.